This TCR beta chain stems from a study of chemoradiotherapy in HPV16-positive cancers (dated by TCRdb to about 2022). Regarding the research as a whole: Functional T-cell assays on cells from two HPV16-positive patients defined candidate HPV-specific T-cell clones and common TCR motifs. The study asked whether T-cell immunity to the HPV oncoproteins E6 and E7 changes during chemoradiotherapy and whether this immunity affects survival. Next, the candidate HPV-specific TCRs and motifs were followed in TCR repertoires from approximately 82 patients with HPV-related cancers. The full study reports these points: In HPV16-positive patients, expansion of HPV-responsive T cells during chemoradiotherapy was associated with improved recurrence-free survival. Expansion of candidate HPV-specific clones and E7-related TCR motifs was observed in the tumor microenvironment during treatment, whereas no such expansion was observed for non-HPV-specific T cells. Only two HPV16-positive patients were used to derive the functional definition of HPV-specific T cells, and the survival association was reported for HPV16-positive patients.

Because repertoires were sampled repeatedly during chemoradiotherapy, clonal expansion in the tumor microenvironment could be followed. As to this clone: Its antigen specificity is not known. Base-call qualities are not available, and no considerably larger clone is one nucleotide away.

The CDR3 spans 14 residues, from the cysteine through the phenylalanine. The only DNA kept is the CDR3, 42 bases in frame from the first base. Deletion took 1 base off V and 5 bases off J, with a span of 10 bases between the germline ends. For CDR1 and CDR2, the germline V gene lists SGHDT and YYEEEE. The method was the immunoSEQ multiplex PCR assay. Sourced from immuneACCESS, this table was stored by TCRdb with only in-frame sequences that have V and J called. A share of the clones is absent; for the studies checked, an unresolved V gene accounts for under half, and the remainder has no known explanation. Within this sample are roughly 2,000 clones, with about two thirds of them counted one time only. Less than 40% of the sample belongs to the ten largest clones.

The rearrangement joined TRBV5-6 to TRBJ1-5; no D segment can be confidently identified. The sequencing here drew on tumor tissue, taken from a patient who underwent chemoradiotherapy. This TCR derives from a human donor with HPV-associated anogenital cancer. The base sequence is TGTGCCAGCAGCTTGAGGACGGCTGATCAGCCCCAGCATTTT. Translation gives CASSLRTADQPQHF.